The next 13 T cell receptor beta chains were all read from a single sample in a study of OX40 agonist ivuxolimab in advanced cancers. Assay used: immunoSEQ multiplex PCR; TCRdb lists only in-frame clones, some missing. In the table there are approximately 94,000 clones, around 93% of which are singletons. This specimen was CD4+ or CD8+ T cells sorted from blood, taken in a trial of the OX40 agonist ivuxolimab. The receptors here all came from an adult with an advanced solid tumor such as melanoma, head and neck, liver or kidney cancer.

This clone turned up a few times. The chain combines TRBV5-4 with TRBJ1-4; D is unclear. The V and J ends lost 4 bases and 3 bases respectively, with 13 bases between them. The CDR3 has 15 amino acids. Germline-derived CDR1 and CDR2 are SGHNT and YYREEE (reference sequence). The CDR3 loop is CASSPAGEANEKLFF. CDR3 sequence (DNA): TGTGCCAGCAGCCCCGCCGGGGAGGCTAATGAAAAACTGTTTTTT.

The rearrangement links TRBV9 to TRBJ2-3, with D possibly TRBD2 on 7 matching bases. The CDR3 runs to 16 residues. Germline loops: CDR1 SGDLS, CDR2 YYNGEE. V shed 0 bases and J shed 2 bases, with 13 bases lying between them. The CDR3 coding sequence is TGTGCCAGCAGCGTAGGCGGCGGGGGCCTCACAGATACGCAGTATTTT. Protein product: CASSVGGGGLTDTQYF.

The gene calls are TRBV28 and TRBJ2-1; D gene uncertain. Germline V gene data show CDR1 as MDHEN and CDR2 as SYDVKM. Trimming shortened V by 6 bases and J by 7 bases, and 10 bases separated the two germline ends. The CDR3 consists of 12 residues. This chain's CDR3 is CASSLVGNEQFF. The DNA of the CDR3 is TGTGCCAGCAGCCTTGTGGGAAATGAGCAGTTCTTC.

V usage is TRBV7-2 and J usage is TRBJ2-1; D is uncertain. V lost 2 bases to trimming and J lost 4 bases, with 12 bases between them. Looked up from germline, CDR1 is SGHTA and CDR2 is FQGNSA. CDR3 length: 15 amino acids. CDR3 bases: TGTGCCAGCAGCTTACGAGAGAGAGTTTACAATGAGCAGTTCTTC. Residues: CASSLRERVYNEQFF.

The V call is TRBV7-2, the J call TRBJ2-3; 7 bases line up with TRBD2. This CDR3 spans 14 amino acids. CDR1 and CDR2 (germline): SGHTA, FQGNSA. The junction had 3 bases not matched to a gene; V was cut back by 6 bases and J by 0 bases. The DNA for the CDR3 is TGTGCCAGCAGGAGTAGCGGGAGCACAGATACGCAGTATTTT. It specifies CASRSSGSTDTQYF.

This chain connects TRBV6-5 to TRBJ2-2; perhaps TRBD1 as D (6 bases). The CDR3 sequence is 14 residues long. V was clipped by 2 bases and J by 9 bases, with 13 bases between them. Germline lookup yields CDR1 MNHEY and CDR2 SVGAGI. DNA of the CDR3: TGTGCCAGCAGTTACGGACAGCGAACTTGGGAGCTGTTTTTT. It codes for CASSYGQRTWELFF.

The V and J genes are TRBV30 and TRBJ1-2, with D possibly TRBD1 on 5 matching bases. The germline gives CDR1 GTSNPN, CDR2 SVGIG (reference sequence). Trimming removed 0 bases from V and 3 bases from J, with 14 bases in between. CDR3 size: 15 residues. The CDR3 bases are TGTGCCTGGAGTGTTTTGGGTCGGGGGTACTATGGCTACACCTTC. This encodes CAWSVLGRGYYGYTF.

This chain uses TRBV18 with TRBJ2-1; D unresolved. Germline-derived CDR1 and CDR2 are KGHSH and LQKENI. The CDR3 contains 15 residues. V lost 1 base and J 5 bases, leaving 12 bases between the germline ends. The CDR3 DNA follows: TGTGCCAGCTCACCACAGGGTTTGGAAGACAATGAGCAGTTCTTC. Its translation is CASSPQGLEDNEQFF.

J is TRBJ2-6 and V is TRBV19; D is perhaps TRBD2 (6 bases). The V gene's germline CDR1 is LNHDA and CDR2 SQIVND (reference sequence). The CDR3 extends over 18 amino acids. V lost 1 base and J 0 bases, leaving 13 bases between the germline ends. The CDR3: CASSIVRGLSSGANVLTF. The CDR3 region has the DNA TGTGCCAGTAGTATAGTGCGGGGACTCTCCTCTGGGGCCAACGTCCTGACTTTC.

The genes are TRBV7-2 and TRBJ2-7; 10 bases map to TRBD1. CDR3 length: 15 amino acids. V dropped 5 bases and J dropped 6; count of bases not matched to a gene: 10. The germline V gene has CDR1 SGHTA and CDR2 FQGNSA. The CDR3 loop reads CASSPTGTGVREQYF. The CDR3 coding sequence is TGTGCCAGCAGCCCTACCGGGACAGGGGTTCGCGAGCAGTACTTC.

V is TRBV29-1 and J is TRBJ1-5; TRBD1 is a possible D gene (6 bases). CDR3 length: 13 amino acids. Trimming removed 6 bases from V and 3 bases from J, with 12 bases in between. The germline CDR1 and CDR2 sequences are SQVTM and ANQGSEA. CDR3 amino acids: CSVRDNFNQPQHF. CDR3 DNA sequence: TGCAGCGTCCGGGACAACTTCAATCAGCCCCAGCATTTT.

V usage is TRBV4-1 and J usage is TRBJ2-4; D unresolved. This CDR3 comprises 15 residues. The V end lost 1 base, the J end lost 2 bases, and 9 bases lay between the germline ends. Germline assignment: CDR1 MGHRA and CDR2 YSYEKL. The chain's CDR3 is CASSQVSGTKNIQYF. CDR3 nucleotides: TGCGCCAGCAGCCAAGTTAGTGGGACCAAAAACATTCAGTACTTC.

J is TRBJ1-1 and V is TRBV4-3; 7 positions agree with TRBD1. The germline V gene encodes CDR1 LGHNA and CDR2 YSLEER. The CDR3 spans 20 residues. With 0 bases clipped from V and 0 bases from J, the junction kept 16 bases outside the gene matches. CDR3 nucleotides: TGCGCCAGCAGCCAAGATTCGAGGGCAGGGGGAGGCTTAATGAACACTGAAGCTTTCTTT. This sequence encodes CASSQDSRAGGGLMNTEAFF.